One TCR beta chain is described in this entry. The CDR3 runs to 14 residues. Looked up from germline, CDR1 is LGHDT and CDR2 is YNNKEL (reference sequence). Trimming removed 0 bases at V and 5 bases at J, with 10 bases between. This entry is derived from a study of early T cells in non-severe SARS-CoV-2 infection. As for the study in general: Chains were unpaired, as sequencing was done on bulk RNA from unsorted whole blood.

Individual cDNA molecules were tagged with unique molecular identifiers, the study reported. TCRdb re-derived calls from the 5' RACE reads in MiXCR, one entry per CDR3 protein. The sample includes about 76,000 distinct CDR3 sequences, about a sixth seen only once; the top ten take about 12%. The rearrangement links TRBV3-1 to TRBJ1-1; D is ambiguous. The sequence came from an adult who was a healthcare worker with PCR-confirmed SARS-CoV-2 infection or an uninfected control (not recorded which). Sequenced input: whole blood. DNA for the CDR3: TGTGCCAGCAGCCAAGAGTTCGGGCGGACTGAAGCTTTCTTT. This sequence encodes CASSQEFGRTEAFF. Looking up the rest from reference TRBV3-1 and TRBJ1-1 gives the full variable domain: DTAVSQTPKYLVTQMGNDKSIKCEQNLGHDTMYWYKQDSKKFLKIMFSYNNKELIINETVPNRFSPKSPDKAHLNLHINSLELGDSAVYFCASSQEFGRTEAFFGQGTRLTVV.